This T cell receptor (beta chain) was sequenced in a study of blood T cell repertoires in COVID-19 (dated by TCRdb to 2018 to 2020). About the full investigation: The collaborator samples originated in the United States, Italy and Spain and spanned the acute and convalescent phases of COVID-19. Samples came from the ongoing ImmuneRACE study (first 160 participants) plus 1,254 subjects from 6 global collaborators. Where HLA class I and class II types were available, the types were taken from metadata supplied by the sample provider, not from assay-based typing. The dataset comprised deeply sampled blood TCRbeta repertoires from subjects exposed to, actively infected with, or recovered from COVID-19. The repertoires were released in a freely available public database intended as a resource for research on the immune response to SARS-CoV-2. The prospective study material was composed of cDNA or gDNA derived from T cells, B-cell-depleted T cells, or PBMCs. A de-identified subject ID, COVID-19 status, age in years and sex were almost always included in the sample metadata. Overall study outcomes, separate from this receptor: Clinical and demographic metadata were provided uncurated, with the amount varying by source and participant.

Collaborating institutions collected whole blood in K2EDTA tubes following their own protocols. For TCRbeta analysis, collaborators shipped samples as frozen whole blood, isolated PBMCs, or DNA extracted from either of those sample types. Its CDR3 holds 15 amino acids, cysteine through phenylalanine. Just the 45-base CDR3 DNA is kept, in frame starting at base 1. From a lookup of the germline V gene, CDR1 and CDR2 are SGHTA and FQGNSA. At the junction V is shortened by 2 bases and J by 8 bases; bases outside the gene matches: 9. Notes on this clone: Its antigen target is currently unknown. Base qualities are not at hand, and no much larger clone is one base apart.

TCRbeta CDR3 regions were amplified from genomic DNA by means of the immunoSEQ Assay, a bias-controlled multiplex PCR. The paper's processing steps were these. The number of nucleated cells in each sample was estimated from the amplification of reference gene primers within the assay. Sequence reads were collapsed and filtered to measure the absolute abundance of every unique TCRbeta CDR3 rearrangement. For each sample, productive Simpson clonality was calculated as the square root of Simpson's diversity index over productive rearrangements. In its TCRdb copy, this immuneACCESS table keeps in-frame sequences only and misses some clones. Where compared with another copy, unresolved V genes explain less than half of these, and the others have no known cause. That table gives V, J and clone size, and the DNA gave D and trimming. Recorded for this sample are 140,000 to 150,000 clones; 65% to 85% of them occurred a single time. Clones ranked in the top ten supply 13% of the sample.

The sequence links TRBV7-2 to TRBJ1-2, and 9 junction bases match TRBD1. The TCR was taken from a man aged 60 to 69 with active or convalescent COVID-19. Sequencing input: peripheral blood. The DNA is TGTGCCAGCAGCTTAAGGACAGGGGAAGTGGGGGGCTACACCTTC. The resulting protein is CASSLRTGEVGGYTF.